The text below deals with one T cell receptor beta chain. Its cognate antigen is unknown. Assay used: immunoSEQ multiplex PCR; TCRdb lists only in-frame clones, some missing. This sample has about 2 million clones; around 96% occur once, and the top ten carry roughly 1%. The naive CD8 fraction comprised CD45RO-negative cells positively selected for CCR7 and excluded terminally differentiated effector memory CD45RA+ cells. The data were obtained in a study of shared clonotypes between healthy human individuals. Background on the study: A donor's plate count was three for CD4 naive and three for CD4 memory; CD8 naive had two and CD8 memory one.

General study findings and limits: For naive CD4 cells, approximately 4.7% of clonotypes were shared across a handful of donors.

Losses at the gene ends were 0 bases for V and 4 bases for J; bases not matched to a gene: 5. The germline V gene has CDR1 MNHEY and CDR2 SVGAGI. This CDR3 has 16 amino acids. The rearrangement links TRBV6-5 to TRBJ2-3; 9 nucleotides align to TRBD2. The sample consisted of naive CD8+ T cells sorted from blood. The receptor was isolated from a man aged 18 to 35 in good health. Written as DNA, the CDR3 is TGTGCCAGCAGTTACTCAGCGGGGGGCGTGGCAGATACGCAGTATTTT. As protein: CASSYSAGGVADTQYF.